A selection of T cell receptor beta chains follows, all from one sample in a study of blood T cells in healthy people across ages. Each CDR3 protein gets one entry after TCRdb re-called the 5' RACE reads with MiXCR. The repertoire holds around 500,000 distinct CDR3 sequences, roughly a quarter seen once, with 3% to 4% in the top ten. Separately, the same data were catalogued under a study of T cells of mothers and their children.

Specimen: blood. These receptors came from a boy between 2 and 10 years old in good health. Each CDR3 is given with its conserved first and last residue. D genes are given only for firm matches. Not every row has a clone size; where given, it reads once, few, many or a size class.

TRBV11-2,.,TRBJ2-2,.,CASSLDHQTGELFF,TGTGCCAGCAGCTTAGATCACCAGACCGGGGAGCTGTTTTTT
TRBV6-5,many,TRBJ1-1,.,CASRRLNTEAFF,TGTGCCAGCAGGAGATTGAACACTGAAGCTTTCTTT
TRBV20-1,few,TRBJ1-5,.,CSASLRQTQPQHF,TGCAGTGCTTCCCTAAGACAGACTCAGCCCCAGCATTTT
TRBV2,many,TRBJ1-2,.,CASSEDVGYTF,TGTGCCAGCAGTGAAGACGTTGGCTACACCTTC
TRBV11-3,few,TRBJ2-5,TRBD2,CASSRESGRKGTQYF,TGTGCCAGCAGCCGGGAAAGCGGGAGGAAGGGAACCCAGTACTTC
TRBV25-1,.,TRBJ2-1,TRBD1,CASSLRPGQGYNEQFF,TGTGCCAGCAGTCTCAGACCGGGACAGGGATACAATGAGCAGTTCTTC
TRBV20-1,.,TRBJ2-5,.,CSARGPGHQETQYF,TGCAGTGCTCGGGGACCCGGGCACCAAGAGACCCAGTACTTC
TRBV10-3,few,TRBJ1-2,TRBD1,CAISESAEGAVYGYTF,TGTGCCATCAGTGAGTCGGCGGAGGGGGCTGTCTATGGCTACACCTTC
TRBV19,.,TRBJ2-1,.,CASSTGSYNEQFF,TGTGCCAGTTCTACAGGCTCCTACAATGAGCAGTTCTTC
TRBV3-1,few,TRBJ1-1,.,CASSPSVGRDTEAFF,TGTGCCAGCAGCCCATCGGTCGGGAGGGACACTGAAGCTTTCTTT
TRBV5-1,.,TRBJ2-7,.,CASSLWTGQVYEQYF,TGCGCCAGCAGCCTATGGACGGGTCAGGTCTACGAGCAGTACTTC
TRBV10-3,.,TRBJ2-2,TRBD2,CAITGGENTGELFF,TGTGCCATCACGGGGGGAGAAAACACCGGGGAGCTGTTTTTT
TRBV4-1,.,TRBJ1-4,.,CASSQRGGLGNEKLFF,TGCGCCAGCAGCCAAAGAGGGGGGCTAGGGAATGAAAAACTGTTTTTT
TRBV20-1,few,TRBJ2-1,TRBD2,CSARATSGGIYNEQFF,TGCAGTGCTAGAGCTACTAGCGGGGGTATCTACAATGAGCAGTTCTTC
TRBV3-1,.,TRBJ1-1,.,CASSRAVGGGVAFF,TGTGCCAGCAGCCGTGCAGTGGGAGGGGGGGTAGCTTTCTTT
TRBV5-1,few,TRBJ1-2,.,CASSSRSDYGYTF,TGCGCCAGCAGCTCCCGGTCCGACTATGGCTACACCTTC
TRBV20-1,.,TRBJ1-3,.,CSARDQGQGGDTIYF,TGCAGTGCTAGAGATCAGGGGCAGGGCGGGGACACCATATATTTT
TRBV7-8,few,TRBJ2-4,.,CASSLAPVGLKNIQYF,TGTGCCAGCAGCTTAGCGCCGGTGGGGCTCAAAAACATTCAGTACTTC
TRBV27,.,TRBJ2-1,TRBD2,CASSLISGGASSYNEQFF,TGTGCCAGCAGTTTAATTAGCGGGGGGGCGAGCTCCTACAATGAGCAGTTCTTC
TRBV7-8,few,TRBJ2-7,TRBD2,CASSLGPGGRAPYEQYF,TGTGCCAGCAGCTTAGGCCCTGGGGGGAGGGCCCCCTACGAGCAGTACTTC
TRBV20-1,.,TRBJ2-3,.,CSAGEEGNSDTQYF,TGCAGTGCTGGAGAAGAGGGGAATTCAGATACGCAGTATTTT
TRBV9,.,TRBJ2-7,.,CASSVSGRPSEEQYF,TGTGCCAGCAGCGTAAGCGGCAGACCCTCGGAGGAGCAGTACTTC
TRBV27,.,TRBJ2-3,.,CASSLNPGPTDTQYF,TGTGCCAGCAGTTTAAATCCAGGGCCCACAGATACGCAGTATTTT
TRBV7-3,.,TRBJ2-3,.,CASSFGLRGSTDTQYF,TGTGCCAGCAGTTTCGGACTCAGAGGGTCCACAGATACGCAGTATTTT
TRBV25-1,.,TRBJ1-6,TRBD1,CASSGDRGYNSPLHF,TGTGCCAGCAGTGGCGACAGGGGTTACAATTCACCCCTCCACTTT
TRBV9,.,TRBJ2-5,.,CASTSLGGSQETQYF,TGTGCCAGCACCTCCTTGGGGGGCTCCCAAGAGACCCAGTACTTC
TRBV6-1,.,TRBJ1-5,.,CASREWGSNQPQHF,TGTGCCAGTCGGGAGTGGGGTAGCAATCAGCCCCAGCATTTT
TRBV27,few,TRBJ1-5,.,CASSLSYGQLNQPRHF,TGTGCCAGCAGTTTATCCTACGGACAGCTAAATCAGCCCCGGCATTTT
TRBV10-3,few,TRBJ1-2,TRBD1,CAISEPRTGANYGYTF,TGTGCCATCAGTGAGCCGAGGACAGGGGCCAACTATGGCTACACCTTC
TRBV20-1,few,TRBJ2-5,.,CSASSGTWETQYF,TGCAGTGCTAGTTCGGGGACCTGGGAGACCCAGTACTTC
TRBV9,.,TRBJ2-1,.,CASSVVTGYDEQFF,TGTGCCAGCAGCGTAGTTACAGGGTATGATGAGCAGTTCTTC
TRBV20-1,.,TRBJ2-5,.,CSARTLVQPQETQYF,TGCAGTGCTCGTACCCTGGTCCAGCCCCAAGAGACCCAGTACTTC
TRBV2,few,TRBJ2-3,.,CASRGAGLGTSEGTDTQYF,TGTGCCAGCAGGGGGGCAGGACTGGGAACTAGCGAGGGGACAGATACGCAGTATTTT
TRBV11-1,.,TRBJ2-4,.,CASSLGPGDAKNIQYF,TGTGCCAGCAGTTTGGGACCGGGGGACGCCAAAAACATTCAGTACTTC
TRBV5-1,.,TRBJ2-3,.,CASSLLPGHSNQPQYF,TGCGCCAGCAGCTTGTTACCAGGGCATAGCAATCAGCCCCAGTATTTT
TRBV20-1,.,TRBJ1-2,.,CSARLTGALYGYTF,TGCAGTGCTAGACTGACAGGCGCCCTCTATGGCTACACCTTC
TRBV6-1,.,TRBJ1-4,.,CASRLTGYNEKLFF,TGTGCCAGCAGGCTAACAGGGTATAATGAAAAACTGTTTTTT
TRBV7-2,few,TRBJ2-3,TRBD2,CASSLAFSSGSEDTQYF,TGTGCCAGCAGCTTAGCCTTTTCTAGCGGATCAGAAGATACGCAGTATTTT
TRBV20-1,few,TRBJ1-4,.,CSARDFEATNEKLFF,TGCAGTGCTAGAGATTTCGAAGCAACTAATGAAAAACTGTTTTTT
TRBV18,.,TRBJ2-1,TRBD2,CASSPAGSGRYNEQFF,TGTGCCAGCTCACCAGCTGGTAGCGGGAGGTATAATGAGCAGTTCTTC
TRBV4-3,few,TRBJ2-7,TRBD1,CASSQEAGGGEQYF,TGCGCCAGCAGCCAAGAAGCAGGGGGTGGCGAGCAGTACTTC
TRBV7-9,.,TRBJ2-7,TRBD1,CASSWTGGEQYF,TGTGCCAGCAGCTGGACAGGGGGGGAGCAGTACTTC
TRBV7-8,.,TRBJ1-2,.,CASNPGGQGYGYTF,TGTGCCAGCAATCCTGGGGGGCAGGGCTATGGCTACACCTTC
TRBV7-9,few,TRBJ1-2,TRBD1,CASSLAGRGRSGYTF,TGTGCCAGCAGCTTAGCAGGGAGGGGGCGTTCTGGCTACACCTTC
TRBV10-3,.,TRBJ2-7,TRBD1,CAITSAARTGNYEQYF,TGTGCCATCACCAGTGCCGCCAGGACAGGGAACTACGAGCAGTACTTC